Detailed here is one T cell receptor (beta chain). The antigen remains undetermined. The selected patients with pancreatic ductal adenocarcinoma had surgery but no neoadjuvant therapy. The data derive from a study of T cells in pancreatic ductal adenocarcinoma. The study, taken as a whole, reports: Tumors hold more CD45RO+ effector T cells, which may bias toward lower diversity. Tumor and blood clonality did not differ significantly, about 0.11 versus 0.066. The resected pancreatic cancer cohort was biased toward the minority with early-stage disease.

Germline V CDR1 and CDR2: SGHRS, YFSETQ. CDR3 length equals 14 residues. The V end lost 4 bases, the J end lost 3 bases, and 11 bases lay between the germline ends. The protocol was immunoSEQ multiplex PCR, while the TCRdb copy is restricted to in-frame clones and leaves out a portion. The data show about 97,000 clones, roughly 95% seen once. This chain joins TRBV5-1 and TRBJ1-5; D possibly corresponds to TRBD1 (5 bases). The TCR sequence derives from a human donor with pancreatic ductal adenocarcinoma. Sequencing used PBMCs. This CDR3 is CASSIDSFNQPQHF. In DNA, the CDR3 is TGCGCCAGCAGCATCGACAGCTTCAATCAGCCCCAGCATTTT.